What follows describes a single T cell receptor (beta chain). Which antigen it targets is not known. Within one base of it there is no much larger clone, and no base qualities were kept. Library creation used the immunoSEQ multiplex PCR assay. For the multiplex PCR, a mixture combining 60 forward primers for TCR Vbeta segments and 13 reverse primers for TCR Jbeta segments was used. A multiplex PCR assay on genomic DNA amplified the CDR3 region of rearranged TCR beta genes. The Illumina HiSeq System was used to sequence the amplified TCR beta libraries as 87-base-pair reads. The study's own analysis went as follows. Across the roughly 670 repertoires, a later analysis counted tens of millions of unique TCR beta chains, roughly 11 million of which were shared by at least two donors. Raw reads were error-corrected and collapsed into unique sequences with a nearest-neighbor algorithm that merged closely related sequences to remove PCR and sequencing errors. To assign V, D and J gene segments, CDR3 sequences were aligned to IMGT reference sequences. For a sequence to be retained, a match of at least six nucleotides was required to both a V gene segment and a J gene segment. Rearrangements were classified as productive when the CDR3 lacked stop codons and remained in frame with V and J, and all other rearrangements were classified as non-productive. CDR3 was defined according to IMGT convention as the region running from the second conserved V-encoded cysteine to the conserved J-encoded phenylalanine. Sequences without an unambiguous match to a single V gene segment were excluded from the earlier analysis of 500 to 700 of the donors. In an earlier analysis of approximately 610 of the donors, V segments were called functional above 56.7% productive rearrangements and were called segregating when the between-donor standard deviation exceeded 5%. A statistical classification framework was developed to diagnose cytomegalovirus status using the catalog of TCR beta chain sequences. In a later analysis, V and J genes were assigned by comparing TCR nucleotide sequences against IMGT/GENE-DB human TR gene sequences. Using the TCRdist pipeline, a later analysis assigned CDR3 sequences along with most-parsimonious VDJ recombination scenarios. In a later analysis, each TCR beta chain was defined by its CDR3 amino acid sequence together with its V-gene family, and reads without a unique V-gene family were excluded. In a later analysis, 500 to 700 highly shared, low-generation-probability nucleotide sequences were removed to address suspected cross-contamination and a sequencing artifact. In a later analysis, a clonal expansion index for each public chain was calculated from normalized within-repertoire ranks of inferred template counts. Generation probabilities in a later analysis came from a VDJ recombination model fitted to out-of-frame rearrangements, and those results were checked against IGoR. In a later analysis, hypergeometric tests were used to score TCR-TCR, TCR-HLA and TCR-CMV co-occurrence, with a repertoire-size bias correction applied to TCR pairs. To estimate false discovery rates, a later analysis permuted the HLA or CMV assignments 20 times. A later analysis grouped co-occurring TCRs with DBSCAN, adding TCRdist sequence similarity when clustering within HLA-allele-positive subsets. For co-occurrence clustering, repertoires with fewer than 30,000 or more than 120,000 public chains were excluded, along with roughly 5 repertoires with anomalous nucleotide sharing. In its TCRdb copy, this immuneACCESS table keeps in-frame sequences only and misses some clones. Where compared with another copy, unresolved V genes explain less than half of these, and the others have no known cause. Clone size and V and J calls were adopted from that table, with D and trimming inferred from the DNA. This sample lists 100,000 to 150,000 clones; approximately 80% were detected once. The ten largest clones take up over 0.95% of the sample.

The data stem from a study of cytomegalovirus exposure and HLA in healthy donors (dated by TCRdb to between 2016 and 2019). At the level of the whole study: An earlier analysis of some 550 of the donors reported 250 to 300 Gb of sequence data and 100 million to 130 million unique TCR beta sequences from about 179 million T cells. An early release that covered about 640 HLA-typed donors contained around 300 gigabases of sequencing data and about 84 million unique TCR sequences. Of the roughly 400 genotyped donors, roughly 85% fell in the genetic ancestry cluster associated with self-reported Caucasian donors. The study aimed to test whether signatures of past pathogen exposure could be identified by cataloging public T cell receptors. The study profiled the T cell repertoires of 500 to 800 subjects by immunosequencing and related them to cytomegalovirus serostatus. Besides the first cohort of 500 to 700 subjects, a separate validation cohort made up of over 100 different subjects was used. The study combined high-throughput TCR immunosequencing, statistical association of individual TCRs with disease status, and machine learning to predict cytomegalovirus infection status. To study patterns of TCR occurrence, a later analysis re-analyzed previously published TCR beta repertoires from around 660 donors and added high-resolution HLA genotyping. In the later analysis, no new phenotypic data were used to find candidate immune exposures; instead, reliance was placed on TCR beta sequences and their occurrence across donors. An earlier analysis of some 600 of the donors applied high-throughput TCR beta sequencing to assess whether each TCR beta V gene segment acted as functional or pseudogenic. Donor age, sex, ethnicity and CMV serostatus were compiled alongside the repertoire data. A later genetic analysis used genome-wide SNP genotypes for about three fifths of the 666 donors, treating that subset as a discovery cohort. Every repertoire in the discovery cohort had been generated on one and the same sequencing platform. Both class I and class II loci were covered by HLA typing, at four-digit resolution. The number of donors typed differed by locus, with roughly 620-630 for A, B, C, DRB1 and DQB1, roughly 520 for DQA1, 606 for DPA1, and approximately 470 for DPB1. Roughly five DR-DQ haplotypes were handled as single units for association and clustering because linkage in the cohort was strong. Among 300 to 500 genotyped donors of the cohort, an average of about 240,000 unique TCR beta nucleotide sequences was sequenced per donor, of which approximately 19% were non-productive.

Beyond this particular receptor, the publication reports: A later analysis associated some 17,000 TCR beta sequences with specific HLA alleles at a false discovery rate of 0.05. Because counts were too low, about 18 rarely observed V segments, including chromosome 9 orphons, were left out of the earlier analysis of some 600 of the donors. The 87-base-pair reads could not distinguish some IMGT-functional V segments, including TRBV6-2 and TRBV6-3, so those segments were excluded. Across donors, most TCR sequences were observed very rarely, whereas some public TCRs were present in many individuals. A later genetic analysis reported fewer N-insertions in productive TCRs among donors in an Asian-associated ancestry cluster than the approximately 700-donor mean. Broadly in line with IMGT annotations, most TCR beta V segments showed up in productive rearrangements about 90% or about 30% of the time in an earlier analysis of about 500 of the donors. In a later analysis, HLA-associated TCR beta chains showed more clonal expansion and lower generation probabilities than non-associated chains that were equally common. A later analysis found that most CMV-associated TCR beta chains appeared HLA-restricted, with HLA associations seemingly driven largely by CMV exposure. A cluster of highly shared sequence variants was judged likely to be a technical artifact of the sequencing pipeline. Because some donors lacked HLA typing at each locus, the association tests relied only on the typed subset. A further reported finding was that TCR beta sequences accurately predicted the HLA-A and HLA-B alleles for most subjects in the first cohort. In vitro tests confirmed that a few of the cytomegalovirus-associated TCR beta chains recognize cytomegalovirus antigens. It was suggested by the authors that the approach could potentially be generalized to other disease states and immunological phenotypes. The study gave a list of 150 to 200 TCR beta chains associated with cytomegalovirus. In a later analysis, the rate of TCR association differed among HLA loci, with DRB1 alleles having the most associated TCRs and HLA-C alleles having the fewest. Several of the top co-occurrence clusters appeared to be linked to parvovirus B19, influenza, CMV and Epstein-Barr virus, according to a later analysis. Cytomegalovirus status was reported to be diagnosed by the classifier with high specificity and sensitivity in both the original and validation cohorts. A later genetic analysis associated a missense DCLRE1C variant with V-gene and J-gene trimming of TCR beta chains, and an independent cohort replicated the association. Correlated functional status among segregating V segments might reflect linkage disequilibrium, but an unknown experimental factor could not be ruled out. The cohort was sequenced for TCR beta chains only, and without alpha or paired-chain data the features that could be detected were limited. Assigning TCR associations to individual alleles was difficult when HLA alleles, especially DR and DQ, strongly co-occurred. Presence/absence analyses assumed roughly uniform sequencing depth across donors, an assumption that may not hold. Immune exposure information for the cohort was limited to CMV serostatus.

Between the V and J ends, shortened by 0 bases and 0 bases respectively, the junction contains 5 bases. CDR1 and CDR2, looked up from the germline V gene, are MNHNS and SASEGT. CDR3 length: 15 amino acids, cysteine to phenylalanine. The kept DNA is CDR3 alone, 45 bases in frame from the first base. The cohort comprised several hundred healthy bone marrow donors. At the time of sampling, every cohort member was nominally healthy, though immune exposures that went unrecorded were likely present. The donor tested CMV seronegative, placing the donor among the 350 to 400 seronegative members of the cohort. A peripheral blood sample was provided by each donor, and peripheral blood mononuclear cells were used for TCR beta sequencing. The Qiagen DNeasy Blood Extraction Kit was used to extract genomic DNA from the blood cell samples.

This receptor was identified in a girl aged 2-10 years in good health and CMV-seronegative. The sequence links TRBV6-1 to TRBJ2-2; no D gene can be assigned with confidence. Sequenced: PBMCs. This receptor carries the CDR3 CASSEAHTNTGELFF. Here is the DNA: TGTGCCAGCAGTGAAGCGCACACGAACACCGGGGAGCTGTTTTTT.